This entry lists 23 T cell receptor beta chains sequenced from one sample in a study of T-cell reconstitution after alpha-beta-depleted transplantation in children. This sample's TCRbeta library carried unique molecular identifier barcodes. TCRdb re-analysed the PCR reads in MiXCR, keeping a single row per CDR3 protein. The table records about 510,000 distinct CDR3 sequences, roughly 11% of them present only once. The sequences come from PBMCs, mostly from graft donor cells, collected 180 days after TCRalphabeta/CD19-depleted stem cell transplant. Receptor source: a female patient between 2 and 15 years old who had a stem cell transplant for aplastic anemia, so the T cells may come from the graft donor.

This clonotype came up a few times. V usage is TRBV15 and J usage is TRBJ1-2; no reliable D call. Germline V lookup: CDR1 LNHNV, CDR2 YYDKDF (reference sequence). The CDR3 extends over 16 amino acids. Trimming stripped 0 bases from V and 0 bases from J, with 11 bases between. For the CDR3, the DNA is TGTGCCACCAGCAGAGATTCGGCCAGGACTAACTATGGCTACACCTTC. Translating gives CATSRDSARTNYGYTF.

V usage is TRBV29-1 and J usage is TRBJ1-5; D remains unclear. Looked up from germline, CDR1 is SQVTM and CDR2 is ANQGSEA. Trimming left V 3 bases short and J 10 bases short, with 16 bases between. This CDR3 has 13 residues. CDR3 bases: TGCAGCGTTGATGAGGCCGGAATAGGCCCCCAGCATTTT. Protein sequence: CSVDEAGIGPQHF.

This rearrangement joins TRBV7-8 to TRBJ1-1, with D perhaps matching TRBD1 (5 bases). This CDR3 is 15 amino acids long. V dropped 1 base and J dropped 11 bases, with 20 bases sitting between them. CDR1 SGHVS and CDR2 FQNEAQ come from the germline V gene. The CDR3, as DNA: TGTGCCAGCAGCTTAGGGGTGATCGGGGGATTGGAGGCTTTCTTT. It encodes CASSLGVIGGLEAFF.

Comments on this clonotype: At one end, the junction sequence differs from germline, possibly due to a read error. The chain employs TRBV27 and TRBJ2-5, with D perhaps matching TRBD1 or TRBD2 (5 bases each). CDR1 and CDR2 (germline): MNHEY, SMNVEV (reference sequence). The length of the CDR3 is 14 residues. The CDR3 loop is CASSLSPQGETQSF. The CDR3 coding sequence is TGTGCCAGCAGTTTATCACCCCAGGGAGAGACCCAGTCCTTC.

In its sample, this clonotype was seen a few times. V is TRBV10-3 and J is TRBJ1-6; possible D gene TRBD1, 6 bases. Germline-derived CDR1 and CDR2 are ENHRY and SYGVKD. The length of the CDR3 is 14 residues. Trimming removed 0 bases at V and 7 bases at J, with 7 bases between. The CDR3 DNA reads TGTGCCATCAGTGAGTCACAGGGAAATTCACCCCTCCACTTT. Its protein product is CAISESQGNSPLHF.

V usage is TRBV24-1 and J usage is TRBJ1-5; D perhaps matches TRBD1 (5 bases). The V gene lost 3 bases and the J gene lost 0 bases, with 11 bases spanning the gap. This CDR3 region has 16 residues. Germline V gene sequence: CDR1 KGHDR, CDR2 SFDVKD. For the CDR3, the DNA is TGTGCCACCAGTGATCGAGGGGAGTCTAGCAATCAGCCCCAGCATTTT. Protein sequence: CATSDRGESSNQPQHF.

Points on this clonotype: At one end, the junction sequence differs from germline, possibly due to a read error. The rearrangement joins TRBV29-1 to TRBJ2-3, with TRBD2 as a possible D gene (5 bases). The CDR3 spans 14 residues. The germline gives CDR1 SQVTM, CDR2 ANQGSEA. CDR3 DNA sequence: TGCAGCGTTGGGGCGGGTTTGAGCACAGATACGCAGTGTTTT. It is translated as CSVGAGLSTDTQCF.

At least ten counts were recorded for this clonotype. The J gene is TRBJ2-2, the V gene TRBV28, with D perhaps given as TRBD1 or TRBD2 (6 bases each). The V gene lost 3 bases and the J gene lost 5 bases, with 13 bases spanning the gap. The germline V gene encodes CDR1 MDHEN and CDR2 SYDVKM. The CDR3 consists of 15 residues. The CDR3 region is CASSFRGAPTGELFF. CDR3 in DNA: TGTGCCAGCAGTTTTAGGGGGGCGCCTACCGGGGAGCTGTTTTTT.

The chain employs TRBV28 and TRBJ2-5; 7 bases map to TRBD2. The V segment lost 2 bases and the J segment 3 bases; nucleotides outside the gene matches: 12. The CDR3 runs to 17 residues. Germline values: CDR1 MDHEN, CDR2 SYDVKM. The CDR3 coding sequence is TGTGCCAGCAGTTTACCGGGGGGATACCAAATTAAAGAGACCCAGTACTTC. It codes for CASSLPGGYQIKETQYF.

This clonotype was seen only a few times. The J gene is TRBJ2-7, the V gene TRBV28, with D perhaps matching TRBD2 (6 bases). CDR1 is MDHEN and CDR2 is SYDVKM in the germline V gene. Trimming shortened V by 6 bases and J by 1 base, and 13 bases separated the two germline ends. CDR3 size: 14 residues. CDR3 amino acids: CASSTPGLSYEQYF. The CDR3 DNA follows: TGTGCCAGCAGCACACCGGGACTTTCCTACGAGCAGTACTTC.

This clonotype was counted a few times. CDR3 protein: CASSPRVLGGNYGYTF. DNA of the CDR3: TGCGCCAGCAGCCCCCGGGTGTTAGGGGGGAACTATGGCTACACCTTC. This chain joins TRBV5-1 and TRBJ1-2, with D tentatively TRBD1 (6 bases). Germline V gives CDR1 SGHRS, CDR2 YFSETQ. Between the trimmed V and J ends, which lost 4 bases and 2 bases, there was a span of 18 bases. The CDR3 loop spans 16 amino acids.

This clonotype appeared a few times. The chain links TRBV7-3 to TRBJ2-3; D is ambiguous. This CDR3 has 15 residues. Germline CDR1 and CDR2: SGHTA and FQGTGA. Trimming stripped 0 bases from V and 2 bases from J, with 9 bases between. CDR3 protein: CASSLTGIFTDTQYF. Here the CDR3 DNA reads TGTGCCAGCAGCTTAACAGGGATCTTCACAGATACGCAGTATTTT.

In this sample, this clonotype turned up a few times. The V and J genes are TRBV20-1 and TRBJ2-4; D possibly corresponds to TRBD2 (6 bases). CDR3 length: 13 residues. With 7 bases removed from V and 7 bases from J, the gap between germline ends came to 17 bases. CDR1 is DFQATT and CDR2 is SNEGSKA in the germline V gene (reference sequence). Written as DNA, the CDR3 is TGCAGTGTCCCGTGGGCGGGGACCAACATTCAGTACTTC. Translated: CSVPWAGTNIQYF.

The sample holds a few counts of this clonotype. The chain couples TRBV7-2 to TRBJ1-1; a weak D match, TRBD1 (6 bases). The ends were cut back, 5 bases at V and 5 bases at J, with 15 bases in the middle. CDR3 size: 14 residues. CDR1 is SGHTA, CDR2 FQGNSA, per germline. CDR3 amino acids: CASSLAGGQTEAFF. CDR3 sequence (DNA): TGTGCCAGCAGCCTGGCGGGGGGGCAAACTGAAGCTTTCTTT.

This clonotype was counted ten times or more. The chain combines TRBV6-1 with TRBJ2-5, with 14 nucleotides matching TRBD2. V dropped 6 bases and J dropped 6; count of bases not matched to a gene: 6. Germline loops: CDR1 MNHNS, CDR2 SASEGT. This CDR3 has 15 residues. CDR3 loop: CASRTGLAGAQTQYF. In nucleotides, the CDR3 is TGTGCCAGCAGGACGGGACTAGCGGGAGCTCAGACCCAGTACTTC.

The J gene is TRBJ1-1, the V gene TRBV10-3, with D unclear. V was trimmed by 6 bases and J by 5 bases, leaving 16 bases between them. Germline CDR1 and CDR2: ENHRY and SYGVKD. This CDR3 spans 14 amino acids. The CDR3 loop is CAISKGSRGTEAFF. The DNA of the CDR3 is TGTGCCATCAGCAAAGGGTCCAGAGGGACTGAAGCTTTCTTT.

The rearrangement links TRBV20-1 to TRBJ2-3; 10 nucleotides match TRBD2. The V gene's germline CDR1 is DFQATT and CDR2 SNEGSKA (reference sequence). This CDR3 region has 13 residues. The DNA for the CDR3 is TGCAGCGCCAAGCGGGAGGGAAAAGATACGCAGTATTTT. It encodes CSAKREGKDTQYF.

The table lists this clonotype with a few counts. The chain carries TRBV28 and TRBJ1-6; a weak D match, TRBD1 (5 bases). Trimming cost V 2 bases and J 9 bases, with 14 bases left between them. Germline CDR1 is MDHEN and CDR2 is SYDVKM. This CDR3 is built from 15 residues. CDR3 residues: CASSLTDIRGSPLHF. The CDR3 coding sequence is TGTGCCAGCAGTTTAACCGACATTAGGGGTTCACCCCTCCACTTT.

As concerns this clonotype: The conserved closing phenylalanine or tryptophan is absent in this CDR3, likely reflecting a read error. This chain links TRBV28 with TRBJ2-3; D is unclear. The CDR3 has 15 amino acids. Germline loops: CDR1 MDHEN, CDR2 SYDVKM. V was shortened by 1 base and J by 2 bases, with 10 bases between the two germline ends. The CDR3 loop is CASSLYAGYTDTQYS. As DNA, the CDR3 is TGTGCCAGCAGTTTATACGCAGGTTACACAGATACGCAGTATTCT.

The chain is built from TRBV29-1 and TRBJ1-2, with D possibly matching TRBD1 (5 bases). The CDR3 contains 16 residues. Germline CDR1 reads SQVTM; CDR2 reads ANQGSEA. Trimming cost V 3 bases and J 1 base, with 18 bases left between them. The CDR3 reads CSVDKGGARHNYGYTF. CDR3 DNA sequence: TGCAGCGTTGACAAAGGCGGGGCCCGGCATAACTATGGCTACACCTTC.

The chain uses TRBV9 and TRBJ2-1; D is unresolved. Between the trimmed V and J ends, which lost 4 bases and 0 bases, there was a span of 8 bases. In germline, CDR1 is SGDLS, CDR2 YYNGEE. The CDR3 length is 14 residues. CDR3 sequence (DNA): TGTGCCAGCAGCCCGGTGGCCTCCTACAATGAGCAGTTCTTC. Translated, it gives CASSPVASYNEQFF.

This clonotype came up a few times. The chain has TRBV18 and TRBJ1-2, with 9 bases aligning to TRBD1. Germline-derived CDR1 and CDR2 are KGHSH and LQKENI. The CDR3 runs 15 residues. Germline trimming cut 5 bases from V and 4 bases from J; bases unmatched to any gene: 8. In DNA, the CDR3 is TGTGCCAGCTCAGCGGCGGGACAGGGAACCTATGGCTACACCTTC. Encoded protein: CASSAAGQGTYGYTF. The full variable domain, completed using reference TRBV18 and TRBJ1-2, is NAGVMQNPRHLVRRRGQEARLRCSPMKGHSHVYWYRQLPEEGLKFMVYLQKENIIDESGMPKERFSAEFPKEGPSILRIQQVVRGDSAAYFCASSAAGQGTYGYTFGSGTRLTVV.

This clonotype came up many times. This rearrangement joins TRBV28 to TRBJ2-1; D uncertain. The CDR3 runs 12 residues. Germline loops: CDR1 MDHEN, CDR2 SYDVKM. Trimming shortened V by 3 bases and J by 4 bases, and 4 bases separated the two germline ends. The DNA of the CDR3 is TGTGCCAGCAGTTTTCAGTACAATGAGCAGTTCTTC. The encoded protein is CASSFQYNEQFF.